The present entry profiles one T cell receptor beta chain with its context. Its target antigen remains unknown. Base qualities are not provided; no much larger clone lies one nucleotide away. The method behind the library was 5' RACE. TCRdb names Illumina HiSeq 2500 as the instrument used. A second PCR of roughly 7 to 11 cycles was performed with a sample-barcoded 5' primer and a J-beta primer mix. Each TCR beta cDNA molecule received a unique molecular identifier from a template-switch 5' adaptor carrying 12 random nucleotides. Each sample yielded at least 3 million CDR3-containing paired-end reads. First-strand cDNA synthesis was performed from all RNA using the Mint cDNA synthesis kit, with priming by a TRBC-specific oligonucleotide. All cDNA was treated with uracil-DNA glycosylase and then went through a first 18-cycle PCR with the universal primers M1SS and BC2_uni_R. On the authors' methods: Each sample was normalized by randomly selecting 1 million high-quality reads, each carrying a distinct molecular identifier. Reads with shared molecular identifiers were discarded instead of being binned into consensus sequences. MiTCR, set to a Q25 quality threshold and the strictest error-elimination algorithm, was used for CDR3 identification, clonotype clustering and error correction. Lower-bound total TCR beta diversity was estimated with a nonparametric unseen species model using Euler transformation. TCRdb redid the processing of the public reads, applying fastp at Q25 and MiXCR, and retained in-frame beta chains. Each CDR3 protein gets just one entry, which takes the most common genes and DNA from the rows behind it. It is TCRdb's table, rather than the study itself, that gives the V and J calls and clone size. The sample yields 700,000 or so distinct CDR3 sequences; 35% to 50% were counted once. Approximately 31% of the sample comes from the top ten.

This entry belongs to a study of blood T cells in healthy people across ages (dated by TCRdb to between 2014 and 2017). With respect to the entire study: In model experiments, roughly one uniquely barcoded TCR beta cDNA molecule per two T cells was captured by template switching. Age-related changes in TCR beta repertoire diversity were measured in the study by deep sequencing normalized with unique cDNA molecular identifiers. Using the same blood draw, the study looked at two additional independent replicas of 1 million unique cDNA reads for two donors, one aged 18 to 30 and the other aged 80 or older. Donors were grouped into four age groups: young (average approximately 16 years), middle-aged (under 40), aged (roughly 67) and long-lived (about 82). To avoid experimental bias, donors of different ages were spread randomly across the sequencing lanes.

The germline V gene gives CDR1 as SGHTS and CDR2 as YDEGEE. CDR3 length: 16 amino acids, cysteine to phenylalanine. Only the CDR3 region is kept as DNA, spanning 48 bases read in frame from base 1. The paper as a whole reports these results and caveats: The CMV infection status of donors was not known, potentially confounding age-related changes in expanded clonotypes. As age increased, observed TCR beta diversity per million T cells dropped in a roughly linear way, and a significant reduction was already evident by age 40. There was a strong correlation between observed TCR beta diversity and the percentage of naive T cells measured by flow cytometry. Estimates of total diversity based on one million sequenced T cells were considered lower bounds and underestimates. Compared with the aged group, more naive CD4+ T cells, fewer expanded clones and increased TCR diversity were shown by the long-lived group, suggesting age selection. Since profiling was done on bulk unsorted PBMCs, naive and antigen-experienced compartments could not be conclusively compared.

Systemically healthy Caucasian individuals from Russia, 35 to 50 in total and aged about 6 to 90 years, were included as donors. Each donor gave 8 to 10 milliliters of peripheral blood, drawn into EDTA-treated Vacutainer tubes. Ficoll-Paque density-gradient centrifugation was used to isolate PBMCs, with at least 6.5 million per sample. Trizol reagent was used to extract total RNA from the PBMCs, yielding at least 5 micrograms per sample. The percentages of naive CD45RAhigh/CD27high T cells were determined by flow cytometry on a PBMC aliquot from every donor. This sequence uses TRBV5-8 and TRBJ2-1, with no confidently assigned D gene. Matching the DNA end better, TRBJ2-7 makes the J call doubtful. The TCR was taken from a man at least 80 years old in good health. Sequencing input: blood. The DNA sequence is given as TGTGCCAGCAGCTTGCCGGTAACCAGCTCCTACAATGAGCAGTACTTC. Its product reads: CASSLPVTSSYNEQYF.